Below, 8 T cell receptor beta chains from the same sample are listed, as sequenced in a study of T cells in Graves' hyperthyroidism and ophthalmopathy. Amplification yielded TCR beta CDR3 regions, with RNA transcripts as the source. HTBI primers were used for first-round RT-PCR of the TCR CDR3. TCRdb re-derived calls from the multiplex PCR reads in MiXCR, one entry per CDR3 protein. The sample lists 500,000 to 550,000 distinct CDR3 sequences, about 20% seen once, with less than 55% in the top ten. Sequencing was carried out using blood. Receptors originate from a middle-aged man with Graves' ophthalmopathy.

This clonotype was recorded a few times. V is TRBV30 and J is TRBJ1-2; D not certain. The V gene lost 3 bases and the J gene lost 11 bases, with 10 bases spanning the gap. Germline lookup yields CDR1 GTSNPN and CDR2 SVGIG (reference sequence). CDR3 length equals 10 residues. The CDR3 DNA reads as TGTGCCTGGAGGCGCGAACGGTACACCTTC. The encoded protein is CAWRRERYTF.

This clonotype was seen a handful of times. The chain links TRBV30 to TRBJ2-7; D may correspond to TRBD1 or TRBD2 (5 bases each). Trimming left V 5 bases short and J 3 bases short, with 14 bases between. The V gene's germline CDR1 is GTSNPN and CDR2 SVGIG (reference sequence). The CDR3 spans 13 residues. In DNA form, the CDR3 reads TGTGCCTGGGATCCGGGACCAGGCTACGAGCAGTACTTC. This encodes CAWDPGPGYEQYF.

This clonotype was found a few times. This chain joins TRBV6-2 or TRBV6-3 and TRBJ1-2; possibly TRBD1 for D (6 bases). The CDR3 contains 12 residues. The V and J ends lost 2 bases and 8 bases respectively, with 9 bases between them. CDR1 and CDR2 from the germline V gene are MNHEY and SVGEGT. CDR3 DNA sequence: TGTGCCAGCAGTTACCCGGACAGAGGCTACACCTTC. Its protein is CASSYPDRGYTF.

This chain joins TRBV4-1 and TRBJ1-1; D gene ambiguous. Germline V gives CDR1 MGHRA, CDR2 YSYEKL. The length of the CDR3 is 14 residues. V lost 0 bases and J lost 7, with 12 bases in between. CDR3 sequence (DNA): TGCGCCAGCAGCCAAGAAGGAGGACCACGTGAAGCTTTCTTT. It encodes CASSQEGGPREAFF.

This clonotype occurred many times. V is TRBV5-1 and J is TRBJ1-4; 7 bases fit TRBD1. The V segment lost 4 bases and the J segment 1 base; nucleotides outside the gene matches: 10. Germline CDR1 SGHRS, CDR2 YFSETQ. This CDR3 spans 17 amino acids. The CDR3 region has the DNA TGCGCCAGCAGCCCCGGGACAGCAGGCGTAACTAATGAAAAACTGTTTTTT. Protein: CASSPGTAGVTNEKLFF.

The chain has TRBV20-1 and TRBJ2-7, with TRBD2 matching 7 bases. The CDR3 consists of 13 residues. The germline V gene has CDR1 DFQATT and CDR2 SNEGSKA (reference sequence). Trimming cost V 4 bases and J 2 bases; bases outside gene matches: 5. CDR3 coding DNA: TGCAGTGCTAACCTAGCGGATACCTACGAGCAGTACTTC. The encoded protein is CSANLADTYEQYF.

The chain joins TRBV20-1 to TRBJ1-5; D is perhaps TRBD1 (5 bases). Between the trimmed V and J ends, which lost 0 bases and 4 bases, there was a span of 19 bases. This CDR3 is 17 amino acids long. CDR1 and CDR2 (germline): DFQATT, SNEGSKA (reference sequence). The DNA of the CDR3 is TGCAGTGCTAGAGATATATTCAGGGACGGTCGAAATCAGCCCCAGCATTTT. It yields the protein CSARDIFRDGRNQPQHF.

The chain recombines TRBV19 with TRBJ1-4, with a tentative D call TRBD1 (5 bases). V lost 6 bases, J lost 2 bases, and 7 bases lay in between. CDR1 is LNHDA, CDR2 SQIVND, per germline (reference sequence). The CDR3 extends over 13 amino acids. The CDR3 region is CASRKGTNEKLFF. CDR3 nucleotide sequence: TGTGCCAGTAGAAAGGGGACTAATGAAAAACTGTTTTTT.